This section outlines one TCR beta chain sequence together with its context. Its antigen is not known. Relative to the germline gene, one junction end is altered; a read error may explain this. The data were taken from a study of beta chain features in type 1 diabetes. The study's findings and limits: Type 1 diabetes patients showed a moderate but significant shortening of TCRB CDR3s in all four CD4+ subsets.

The whole isolated RNA underwent reverse transcription, so sequencing captured expressed TCRB transcripts. Repertoires were generated with immunoSEQ multiplex PCR, while TCRdb's copy carries only in-frame clones and drops some. The repertoire has about 170,000 clones, approximately 7.8% of them found once; the top ten carry roughly 0.97%. CDR1 and CDR2 (germline): MGHRA, YSYEKL. The CDR3 covers 18 residues. This sequence originates from a woman aged 40 to 50 with type 1 diabetes. The V and J genes are TRBV4-1 and TRBJ1-3; 8 positions agree with TRBD1. Source material: central memory CD4+ T cells from blood. CDR3 residues: CTSSQDKWQGASGNTIYF. The CDR3 bases are TGCACCAGCAGCCAAGATAAATGGCAGGGGGCATCTGGAAACACCATATATTTT.